This T cell receptor beta chain appears in the sequencing data of a study of response to subunit inactivated influenza vaccine. This clonotype was observed a few times. Its antigen is unknown. The CDR3 covers 16 residues. Per the germline V gene, CDR1 is SGHTA and CDR2 is FQGNSA. The ends were cut back, 5 bases at V and 5 bases at J, with 19 bases in the middle. MiXCR, applied by TCRdb to the RT-PCR reads, yields one record per CDR3 protein. The sample has some 300,000 distinct CDR3 sequences, 20% to 25% seen once; the top ten hold about a tenth. Study results and limitations: The authors put forward the suggestion that each seasonal influenza vaccination may bring in only a limited number of new T cells.

The chain combines TRBV7-2 with TRBJ1-5; D gene uncertain. The sample consisted of PBMCs from blood, taken approximately 20 months after vaccination. This sequence originates from a man between 50 and 69 years old who received an inactivated influenza vaccine. The CDR3 region has the DNA TGTGCCAGCAGCGCGACTCCGGGATTGAGTTATCAGCCCCAGCATTTT. It codes for CASSATPGLSYQPQHF.